The rows below give T cell receptor beta chains drawn from one sample of a study of Ad26.COV2.S vaccination and SARS-CoV-2 variants. Assay: immunoSEQ multiplex PCR; the TCRdb copy retains only in-frame clones and omits some. The sample lists approximately 250,000 clones; 70% to 90% were seen once. The source material was peripheral blood, sampled in a trial of Ad26.COV2.S vaccine versus placebo. The receptors stem from a person between 18 and 65 years old who received the Ad26.COV2.S COVID-19 vaccine or a placebo. CDR3s include the opening cysteine and the closing phenylalanine or tryptophan. Each record gives: J gene, clone size, D gene, V gene, CDR3 DNA, CDR3 protein. D genes are given only for firm matches. The size field is filled for only some rows; it gives once, few, many or a size class.

TRBJ1-1 | - | - | TRBV24-1 | TGTGCCACCAGTGATCCCCGGTCCTCCCGGGGCACTGAAGCTTTCTTT | CATSDPRSSRGTEAFF
TRBJ1-4 | - | - | TRBV4-1 | TGCGCCAGCAGCCTCCTTGGGTTACCTCCTAATGAAAAACTGTTTTTT | CASSLLGLPPNEKLFF
TRBJ1-5 | few | - | TRBV4-1 | TGCGCCAGCAGCCCAGACCCCGGGACTCCAAATCAGCCCCAGCATTTT | CASSPDPGTPNQPQHF
TRBJ1-6 | once | - | TRBV19 | TGTGCCAGTACTCCCCGGCCTCCGGATTCACCCCTCCACTTT | CASTPRPPDSPLHF
TRBJ1-2 | - | - | TRBV10-3 | TGTGCCATCAGTGAGTCGGGCAAAGTGGATGGCTACACCTTC | CAISESGKVDGYTF
TRBJ2-1 | - | TRBD1 | TRBV5-1 | TGCGCCAGCACCCAATTTAAGGGACAGGGGCGAAACAATGAGCAGTTCTTC | CASTQFKGQGRNNEQFF
TRBJ2-1 | - | TRBD2 | TRBV5-6 | TGTGCCAGCAGCTTGGAGCGGGGCTCCTACAATGAGCAGTTCTTC | CASSLERGSYNEQFF
TRBJ1-1 | - | TRBD1 | TRBV3-1/TRBV3-2 | TGTGCCAGCAGCTGGACAGGGGGCGCAACTGAAGCTTTCTTT | CASSWTGGATEAFF
TRBJ2-2 | - | - | TRBV11-2 | TGTGCCAGCAGACCATTGGGGATGGACACCGGGGAGCTGTTTTTT | CASRPLGMDTGELFF
TRBJ2-1 | - | - | TRBV4-2 | TGTGCCAGCAGCCAAACCCTCCAGAGCCCGGAGCAGTTCTTC | CASSQTLQSPEQFF
TRBJ1-3 | - | - | TRBV9 | TGTGCCAGCAGCGTAGGTGCAATTCTCTCTGGAAACACCATATATTTT | CASSVGAILSGNTIYF
TRBJ2-3 | - | - | TRBV30 | TGTGCCTGGAGCTTTGACATTATCACAGATACGCAGTATTTT | CAWSFDIITDTQYF
TRBJ2-7 | - | TRBD2 | TRBV7-7 | TGTGCTAGCAGCCGCGGACTAGCGGGGGAACCCTACGAGCAGTACTTC | CASSRGLAGEPYEQYF
TRBJ2-5 | - | TRBD2 | TRBV3-1/TRBV3-2 | TGTGCCAGCAGCCAAGATCCCAGCGGGGGGGCATTGAGAAAGACCCAGTACTTC | CASSQDPSGGALRKTQYF
TRBJ2-7 | - | - | TRBV6-1 | TGTGCCAGCAGTGAAGACCTTAGCCGATACGAGCAGTACTTC | CASSEDLSRYEQYF
TRBJ2-2 | - | - | TRBV19 | TGTGCCAGTAGCAAAATGATGGTTGGCGGGGAGCTGTTTTTT | CASSKMMVGGELFF
TRBJ2-1 | - | - | TRBV9 | TGTGCCAGCAGCGTAGACTACACCAACAATGAGCAGTTCTTC | CASSVDYTNNEQFF
TRBJ2-7 | - | - | TRBV5-4 | TGTGCCAGCAGTAACGTTCAAGGCGAGCAGTACTTC | CASSNVQGEQYF
TRBJ2-1 | - | - | TRBV7-2 | TGTGCCAGCAGCTCCAGACCTCCGCGGACGGTTTACAATGAGCAGTTCTTC | CASSSRPPRTVYNEQFF
TRBJ1-1 | - | - | TRBV19 | TGTGCCAGCAGCTGGGGGCCATTTAACACTGAAGCTTTCTTT | CASSWGPFNTEAFF
TRBJ1-1 | - | - | TRBV5-3 | TGTGCCAGAAGCTCAGGGGTCCGGACTGAAGCTTTCTTT | CARSSGVRTEAFF
TRBJ2-1 | - | - | TRBV27 | TGTGCCAGCAGTTTCCGCCAGGGCTCCTACAATGAGCAGTTCTTC | CASSFRQGSYNEQFF
TRBJ1-1 | once | - | TRBV6-5 | TGTGCCAGCAGAGTAGATACGGCCGCTGAAGCTTTCTTT | CASRVDTAAEAFF
TRBJ2-3 | - | - | TRBV30 | TGTGCCTGGAGTCTAAATACGCAGTATTTT | CAWSLNTQYF
TRBJ1-2 | once | - | TRBV6-6 | TGTGCCAGCACCCAACCCGACAAGGTGCACACCTTC | CASTQPDKVHTF
TRBJ2-3 | - | - | TRBV18 | TGTGCCAGCTCACCACGGGAGGTACCAACAGATACGCAGTATTTT | CASSPREVPTDTQYF
TRBJ1-4 | - | - | TRBV4-3 | TGCGCCAGCAGCCAATCACTCAGGTCGAGGGGTGAAAAACTGTTTTTT | CASSQSLRSRGEKLFF
TRBJ2-1 | - | - | TRBV5-1 | TGCGCCAGCAGCTTGGAAGTAGGGGCGTTAGATGAGCAGTTCTTC | CASSLEVGALDEQFF
TRBJ1-4 | - | - | TRBV21-1 | TGTGCTAGCAGCCTACGACAGGGGGAGGGTGAAAAACTGTTTTTT | CASSLRQGEGEKLFF
TRBJ1-2 | - | - | TRBV19 | TGTGCCAGTAGTATTCCTCGTTCGACAGGATTCTATGGCTACACCTTC | CASSIPRSTGFYGYTF
TRBJ1-3 | - | - | TRBV10-3 | TGTGCCATCAGAGGGGGAACTATGTTGGGGAACACCATATATTTT | CAIRGGTMLGNTIYF